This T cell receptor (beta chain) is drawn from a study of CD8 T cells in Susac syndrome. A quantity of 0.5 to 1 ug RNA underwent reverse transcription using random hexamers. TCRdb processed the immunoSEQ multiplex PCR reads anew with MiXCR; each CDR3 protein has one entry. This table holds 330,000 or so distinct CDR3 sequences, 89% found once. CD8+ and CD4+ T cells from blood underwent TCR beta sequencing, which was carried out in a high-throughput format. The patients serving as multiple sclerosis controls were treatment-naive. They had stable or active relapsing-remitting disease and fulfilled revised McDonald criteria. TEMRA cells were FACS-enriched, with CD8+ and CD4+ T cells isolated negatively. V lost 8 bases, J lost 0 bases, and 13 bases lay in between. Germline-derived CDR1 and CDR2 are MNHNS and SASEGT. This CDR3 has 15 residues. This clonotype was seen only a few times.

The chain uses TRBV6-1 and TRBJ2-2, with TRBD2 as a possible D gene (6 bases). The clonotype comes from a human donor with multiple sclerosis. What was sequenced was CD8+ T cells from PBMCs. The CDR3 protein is CASSWGVTNTGELFF. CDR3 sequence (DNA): TGTGCCAGCTCGTGGGGGGTCACGAACACCGGGGAGCTGTTTTTT.